Listed below are T cell receptor beta chains from one sample, sequenced in a study of blood T cell repertoires in COVID-19. TCRdb's table, derived via immunoSEQ multiplex PCR, lists solely in-frame clones and lacks some. The sample lists 220,000 or so clones; about four fifths were seen once. Sequencing was carried out using PBMCs or T cells enriched from blood (not recorded which). These receptors were taken from a woman aged 55-69 years who had recovered from COVID-19. CDR3s leave out the opening cysteine and the closing phenylalanine or tryptophan. D genes are given only for firm matches.

v_gene	j_gene	d_gene	CDR3aa
TRBV6-2/TRBV6-3	TRBJ1-5	TRBD1	ASSQRTGGRQPQH
TRBV27	TRBJ1-5	.	ASSLWPGDQPQH
TRBV5-1	TRBJ2-1	TRBD1	ASGIGDSDNEQF
TRBV15	TRBJ1-6	TRBD1	ATSRLEDRGLVGASYNSPLH
TRBV19	TRBJ1-2	.	ASSNERRGGWRDYGYT
TRBV27	TRBJ2-3	TRBD1	ASSWDREAQGDTQY
TRBV2	TRBJ2-3	TRBD2	ASSVGKREFTDTQY
TRBV2	TRBJ1-2	TRBD1	ASSRDRVDYGYT
TRBV5-1	TRBJ2-3	.	ASSYQGSGHTDTQY
TRBV25-1	TRBJ2-5	.	ASSRQEETQY
TRBV9	TRBJ1-2	TRBD1	ASSVEGQGYGYT
TRBV27	TRBJ2-7	TRBD1	ASSSGTASYEQY
TRBV24-1	TRBJ1-2	TRBD1	ATSDFVGRDRAGYT
TRBV27	TRBJ1-6	.	ASSPRQASYNSPLH
TRBV29-1	TRBJ2-3	TRBD1	SVEEGDRGPDTQY
TRBV2	TRBJ1-2	.	ASSEIQVPEHGYT
TRBV7-2	TRBJ2-1	TRBD2	ASSSHSTSGSGNEQF
TRBV24-1	TRBJ2-3	TRBD2	ATSDPVAGGADTQY
TRBV16	TRBJ2-3	.	ASSQGYSSTDTQY
TRBV7-9	TRBJ2-1	TRBD2	ASRATSGYNEQF
TRBV5-5	TRBJ1-4	.	ASSPFPGSTNEKLF
TRBV20-1	TRBJ1-4	.	SASQGRGVSNEKLF
TRBV4-2	TRBJ1-2	TRBD1	ASSQPTGANYGYT
TRBV7-9	TRBJ2-5	.	ASSSGQFSQY
TRBV7-3	TRBJ1-3	.	ASSLHGSSGNTIY
TRBV4-3	TRBJ2-5	.	ASSQDLQETQY
TRBV4-1	TRBJ2-7	TRBD2	ASSQEVTAGGWEQY
TRBV5-1	TRBJ2-7	.	ASSLDSSRDEQY
TRBV6-6	TRBJ1-1	.	ASSLTQNTEAF
TRBV12-5	TRBJ1-4	.	ASGLNRAGDEKLF
TRBV10-2	TRBJ2-5	TRBD2	ASSDHGSGREETQY
TRBV29-1	TRBJ1-4	TRBD1	SVREMVPVGGGSEKLF
TRBV10-3	TRBJ2-7	TRBD1	AISETGGGFYEQY
TRBV19	TRBJ1-4	TRBD1	ASSVDRDPTTNEKLF
TRBV19	TRBJ2-2	.	ASSIRKNTGELF
TRBV19	TRBJ2-1	TRBD1	ASTPRDSSYNEQF
TRBV7-9	TRBJ1-1	.	ASSLTWRSSNTEAF
TRBV7-2	TRBJ1-1	TRBD1	ASSPGGVYTEAF
TRBV27	TRBJ1-3	.	ASSTGSSGNTIY
TRBV29-1	TRBJ2-1	TRBD2	SVTTSGMPNEQF
TRBV20-1	TRBJ2-1	TRBD2	SASGLAGAHNEQF
TRBV3-1/TRBV3-2	TRBJ1-6	TRBD1	ASSQARTGTRS
TRBV28	TRBJ2-1	.	ASSFRAGVYNEQF
TRBV4-2	TRBJ1-4	TRBD1	ASGQGQNEKLF
TRBV27	TRBJ2-7	.	ASNSTEGGYLYEQY
TRBV19	TRBJ1-1	.	ASSQQGVTEAF
TRBV4-1	TRBJ2-1	.	ASSQTAGDEQF
TRBV6-2/TRBV6-3	TRBJ2-3	.	ASSSGTDTQY
TRBV15	TRBJ2-5	.	ATSRDYLRGGQETQY
TRBV6-6	TRBJ1-6	.	ASSYTDDNSPLH
TRBV12-3/TRBV12-4	TRBJ2-4	.	ASTRSGENIQY
TRBV6-5	TRBJ2-2	.	ASSVNTGELF
TRBV25-1	TRBJ1-1	TRBD1	ASSYRTGPFQNTEAF
TRBV7-2	TRBJ1-1	TRBD1	ASSPGQGRGNTEAF
TRBV6-1	TRBJ2-1	TRBD2	ASSELGLAEDEQF
TRBV19	TRBJ1-1	TRBD1	ASSMGTGARTEAF
TRBV6-5	TRBJ2-7	.	ASSGLHEQY
TRBV6-5	TRBJ1-5	.	ASGGARGQPQH